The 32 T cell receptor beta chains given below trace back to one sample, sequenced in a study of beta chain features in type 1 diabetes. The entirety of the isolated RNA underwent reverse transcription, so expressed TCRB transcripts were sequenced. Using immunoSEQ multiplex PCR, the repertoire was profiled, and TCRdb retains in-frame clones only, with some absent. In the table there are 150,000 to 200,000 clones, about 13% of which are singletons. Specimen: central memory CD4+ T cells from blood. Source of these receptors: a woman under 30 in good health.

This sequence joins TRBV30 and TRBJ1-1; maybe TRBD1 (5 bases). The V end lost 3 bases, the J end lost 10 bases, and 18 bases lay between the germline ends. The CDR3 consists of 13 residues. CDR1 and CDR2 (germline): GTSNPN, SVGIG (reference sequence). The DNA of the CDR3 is TGTGCCTGGAGGGGGGGAGGAAGGGAGATAGCTTTCTTT. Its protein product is CAWRGGGREIAFF.

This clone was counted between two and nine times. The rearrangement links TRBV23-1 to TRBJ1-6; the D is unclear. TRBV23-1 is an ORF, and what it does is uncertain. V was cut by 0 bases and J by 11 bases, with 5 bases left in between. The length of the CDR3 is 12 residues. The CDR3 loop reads CASSQSGTPLHF. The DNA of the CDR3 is TGCGCCAGCAGTCAATCGGGCACACCCCTCCACTTT.

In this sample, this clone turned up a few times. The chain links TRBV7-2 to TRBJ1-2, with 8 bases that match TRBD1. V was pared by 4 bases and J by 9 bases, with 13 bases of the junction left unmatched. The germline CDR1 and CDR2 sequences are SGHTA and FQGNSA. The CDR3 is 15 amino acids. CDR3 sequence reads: CASSSNFRQGQSYTF. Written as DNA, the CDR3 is TGTGCCAGCAGCTCCAACTTCAGACAGGGGCAAAGCTACACCTTC.

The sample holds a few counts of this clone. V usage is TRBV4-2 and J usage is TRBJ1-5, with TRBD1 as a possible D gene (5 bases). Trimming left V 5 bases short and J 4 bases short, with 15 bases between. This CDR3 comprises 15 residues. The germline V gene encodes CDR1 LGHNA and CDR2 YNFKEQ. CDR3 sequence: CASSFLTGANQPQHF. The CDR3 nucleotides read TGTGCCAGCAGCTTTCTCACAGGAGCTAATCAGCCCCAGCATTTT.

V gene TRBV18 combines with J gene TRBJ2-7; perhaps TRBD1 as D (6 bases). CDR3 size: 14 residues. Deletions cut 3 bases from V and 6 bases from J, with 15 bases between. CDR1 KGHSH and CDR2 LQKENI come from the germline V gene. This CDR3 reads CASSPNRASAEQYF. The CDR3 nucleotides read TGTGCCAGCTCACCGAACAGGGCGTCAGCCGAGCAGTACTTC.

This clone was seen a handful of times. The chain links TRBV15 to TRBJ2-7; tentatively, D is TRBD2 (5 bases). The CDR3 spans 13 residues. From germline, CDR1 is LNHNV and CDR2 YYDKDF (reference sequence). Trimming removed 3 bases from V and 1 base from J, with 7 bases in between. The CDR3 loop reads CATSSGDSYEQYF. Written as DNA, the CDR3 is TGTGCCACCAGCAGCGGGGATTCCTACGAGCAGTACTTC.

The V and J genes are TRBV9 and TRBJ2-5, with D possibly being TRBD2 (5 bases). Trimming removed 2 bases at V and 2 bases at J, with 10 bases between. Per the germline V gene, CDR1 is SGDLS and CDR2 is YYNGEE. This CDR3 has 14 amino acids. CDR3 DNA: TGTGCCAGCAGCGTCCGACCGGGACAAGAGACCCAGTACTTC. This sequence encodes CASSVRPGQETQYF.

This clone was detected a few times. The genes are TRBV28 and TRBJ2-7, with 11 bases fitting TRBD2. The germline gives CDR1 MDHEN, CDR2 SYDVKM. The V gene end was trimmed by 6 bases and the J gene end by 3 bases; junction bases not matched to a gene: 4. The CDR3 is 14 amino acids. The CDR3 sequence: CASRTGTSGYEQYF. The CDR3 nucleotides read TGTGCCAGCAGGACCGGGACTAGCGGCTACGAGCAGTACTTC.

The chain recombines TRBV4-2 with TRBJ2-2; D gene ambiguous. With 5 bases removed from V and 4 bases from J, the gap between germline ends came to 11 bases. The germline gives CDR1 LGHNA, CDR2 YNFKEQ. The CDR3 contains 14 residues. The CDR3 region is CASSSLSATGELFF. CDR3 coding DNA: TGTGCCAGCAGCTCATTAAGCGCCACCGGGGAGCTGTTTTTT.

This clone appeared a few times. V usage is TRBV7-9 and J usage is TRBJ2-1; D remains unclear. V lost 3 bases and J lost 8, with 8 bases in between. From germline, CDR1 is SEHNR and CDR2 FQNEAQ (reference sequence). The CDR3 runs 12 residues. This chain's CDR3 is CASSFVVDEQFF. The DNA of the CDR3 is TGTGCCAGCAGCTTTGTTGTCGATGAGCAGTTCTTC. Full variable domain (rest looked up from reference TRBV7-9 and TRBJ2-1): DTGVSQNPRHKITKRGQNVTFRCDPISEHNRLYWYRQTLGQGPEFLTYFQNEAQLEKSRLLSDRFSAERPKGSFSTLEIQRTEQGDSAMYLCASSFVVDEQFFGPGTRLTVL.

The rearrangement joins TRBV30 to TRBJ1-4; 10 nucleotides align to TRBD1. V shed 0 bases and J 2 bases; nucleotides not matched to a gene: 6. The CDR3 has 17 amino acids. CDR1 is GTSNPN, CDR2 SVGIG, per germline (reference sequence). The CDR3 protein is CAWSVGRQGATNEKLFF. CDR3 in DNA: TGTGCCTGGAGTGTAGGGCGACAGGGGGCGACTAATGAAAAACTGTTTTTT. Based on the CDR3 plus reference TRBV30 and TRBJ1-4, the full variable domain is SQTIHQWPATLVQPVGSPLSLECTVEGTSNPNLYWYRQAAGRGLQLLFYSVGIGQISSEVPQNLSASRPQDRQFILSSKKLLLSDSGFYLCAWSVGRQGATNEKLFFGSGTQLSVL.

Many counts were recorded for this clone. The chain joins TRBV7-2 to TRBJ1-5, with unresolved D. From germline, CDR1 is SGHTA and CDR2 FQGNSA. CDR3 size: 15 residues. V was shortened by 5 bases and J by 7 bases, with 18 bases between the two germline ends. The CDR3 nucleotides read TGTGCCAGCAGCCCCTCCCGGGGTTGGGAACAGCCCCAGCATTTT. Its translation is CASSPSRGWEQPQHF. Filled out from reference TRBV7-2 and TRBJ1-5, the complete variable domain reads GAGVSQSPSNKVTEKGKDVELRCDPISGHTALYWYRQSLGQGLEFLIYFQGNSAPDKSGLPSDRFSAERTGGSVSTLTIQRTQQEDSAVYLCASSPSRGWEQPQHFGDGTRLSIL.

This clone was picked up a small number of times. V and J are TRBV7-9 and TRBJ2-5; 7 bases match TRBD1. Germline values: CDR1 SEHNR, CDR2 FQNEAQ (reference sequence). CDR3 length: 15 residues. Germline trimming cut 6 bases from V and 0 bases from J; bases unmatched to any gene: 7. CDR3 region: CASSQGQMYQETQYF. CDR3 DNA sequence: TGTGCCAGCAGTCAGGGACAGATGTACCAAGAGACCCAGTACTTC.

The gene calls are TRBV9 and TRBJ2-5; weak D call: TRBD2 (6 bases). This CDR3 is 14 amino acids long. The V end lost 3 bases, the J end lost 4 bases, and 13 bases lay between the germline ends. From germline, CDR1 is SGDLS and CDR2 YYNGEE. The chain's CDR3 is CASSAGVVGETQYF. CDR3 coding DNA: TGTGCCAGCAGCGCGGGAGTAGTGGGAGAGACCCAGTACTTC.

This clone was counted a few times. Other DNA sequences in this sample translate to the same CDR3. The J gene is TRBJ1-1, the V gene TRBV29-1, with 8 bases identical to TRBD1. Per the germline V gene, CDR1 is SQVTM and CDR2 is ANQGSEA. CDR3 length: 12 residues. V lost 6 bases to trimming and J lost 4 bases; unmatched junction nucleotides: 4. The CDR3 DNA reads TGCAGCGTCGGACAGGGAAGCACTGAAGCTTTCTTT. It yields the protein CSVGQGSTEAFF. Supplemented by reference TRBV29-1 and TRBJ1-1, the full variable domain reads SAVISQKPSRDICQRGTSLTIQCQVDSQVTMMFWYRQQPGQSLTLIATANQGSEATYESGFVIDKFPISRPNLTFSTLTVSNMSPEDSSIYLCSVGQGSTEAFFGQGTRLTVV.

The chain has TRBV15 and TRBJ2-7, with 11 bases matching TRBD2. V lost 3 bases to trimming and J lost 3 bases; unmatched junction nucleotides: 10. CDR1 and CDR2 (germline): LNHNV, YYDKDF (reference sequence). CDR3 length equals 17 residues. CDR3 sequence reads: CATSSKVTSGRGYEQYF. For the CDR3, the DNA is TGTGCCACCAGCAGCAAGGTAACTAGCGGGAGAGGCTACGAGCAGTACTTC.

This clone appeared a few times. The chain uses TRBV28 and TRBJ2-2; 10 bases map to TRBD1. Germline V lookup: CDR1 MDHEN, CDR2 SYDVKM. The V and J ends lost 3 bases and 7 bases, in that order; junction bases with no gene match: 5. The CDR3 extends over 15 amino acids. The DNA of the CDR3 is TGTGCCAGCAGTTTGACAGGGGGCAGCATCGGGGAGCTGTTTTTT. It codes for CASSLTGGSIGELFF.

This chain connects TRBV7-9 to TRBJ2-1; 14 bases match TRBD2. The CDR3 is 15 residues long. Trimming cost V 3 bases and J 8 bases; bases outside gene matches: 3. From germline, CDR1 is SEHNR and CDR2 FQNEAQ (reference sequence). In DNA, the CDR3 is TGTGCCAGCAGCTTTGGGACTAGCGGGAGTGATGAGCAGTTCTTC. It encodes CASSFGTSGSDEQFF.

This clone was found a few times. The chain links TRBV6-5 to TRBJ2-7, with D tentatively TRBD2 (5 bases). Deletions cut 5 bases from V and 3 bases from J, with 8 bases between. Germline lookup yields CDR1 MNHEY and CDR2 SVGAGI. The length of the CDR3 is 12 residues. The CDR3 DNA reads TGTGCCAGCAGTGATACTAGCTACGAGCAGTACTTC. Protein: CASSDTSYEQYF.

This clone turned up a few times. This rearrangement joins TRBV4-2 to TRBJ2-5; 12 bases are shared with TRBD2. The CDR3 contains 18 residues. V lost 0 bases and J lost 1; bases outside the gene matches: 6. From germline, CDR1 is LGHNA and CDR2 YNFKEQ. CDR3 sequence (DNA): TGTGCCAGCAGCCAAGATGGGACTAGCGGGCTAACCCAAGAGACCCAGTACTTC. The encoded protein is CASSQDGTSGLTQETQYF.

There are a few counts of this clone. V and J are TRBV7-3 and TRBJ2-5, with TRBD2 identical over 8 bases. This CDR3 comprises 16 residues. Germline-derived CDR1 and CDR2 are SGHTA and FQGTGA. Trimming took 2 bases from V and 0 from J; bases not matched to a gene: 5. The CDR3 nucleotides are TGTGCCAGCAGCTTACGGGGGGGCACCGACCAAGAGACCCAGTACTTC. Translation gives CASSLRGGTDQETQYF.

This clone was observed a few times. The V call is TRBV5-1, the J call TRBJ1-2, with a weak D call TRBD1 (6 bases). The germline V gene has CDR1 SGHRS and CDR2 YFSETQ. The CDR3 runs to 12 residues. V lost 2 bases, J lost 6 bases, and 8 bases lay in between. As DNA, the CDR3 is TGCGCCAGCAGCTTCACAGGGAATGGCTACACCTTC. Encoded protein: CASSFTGNGYTF.

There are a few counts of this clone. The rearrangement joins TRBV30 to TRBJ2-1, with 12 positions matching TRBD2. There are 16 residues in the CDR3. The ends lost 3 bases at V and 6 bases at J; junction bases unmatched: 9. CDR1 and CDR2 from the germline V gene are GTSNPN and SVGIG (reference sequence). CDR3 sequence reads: CAWSPFTGLAGNEQFF. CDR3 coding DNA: TGTGCCTGGAGCCCTTTCACGGGACTAGCGGGCAATGAGCAGTTCTTC.

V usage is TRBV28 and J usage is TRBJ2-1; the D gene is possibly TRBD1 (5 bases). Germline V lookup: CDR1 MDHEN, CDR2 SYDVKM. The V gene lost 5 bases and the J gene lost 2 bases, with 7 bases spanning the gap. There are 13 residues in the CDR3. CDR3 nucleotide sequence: TGTGCCAGCAGTCCGACAGCCTACAATGAGCAGTTCTTC. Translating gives CASSPTAYNEQFF.

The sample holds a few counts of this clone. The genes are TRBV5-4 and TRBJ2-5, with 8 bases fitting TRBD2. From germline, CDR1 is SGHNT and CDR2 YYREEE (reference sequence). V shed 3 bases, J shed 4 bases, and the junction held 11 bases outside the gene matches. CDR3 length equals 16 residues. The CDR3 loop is CASSSRLAGSGETQYF. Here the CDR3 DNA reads TGTGCCAGCAGCTCCCGTTTAGCGGGAAGTGGAGAGACCCAGTACTTC.

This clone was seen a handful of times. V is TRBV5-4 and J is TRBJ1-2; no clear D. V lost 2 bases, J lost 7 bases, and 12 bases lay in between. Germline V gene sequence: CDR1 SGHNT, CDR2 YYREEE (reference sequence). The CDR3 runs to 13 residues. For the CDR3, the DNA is TGTGCCAGCAGCTTTTTCCGGGAGGGTGGCTACACCTTC. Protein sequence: CASSFFREGGYTF.

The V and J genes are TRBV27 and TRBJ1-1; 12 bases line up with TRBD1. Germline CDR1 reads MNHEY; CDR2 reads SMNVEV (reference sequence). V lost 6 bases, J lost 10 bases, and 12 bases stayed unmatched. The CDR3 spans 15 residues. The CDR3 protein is CASRGRDRGRLLAFF. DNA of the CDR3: TGTGCCAGCAGGGGACGGGACAGGGGGCGACTTCTAGCTTTCTTT.

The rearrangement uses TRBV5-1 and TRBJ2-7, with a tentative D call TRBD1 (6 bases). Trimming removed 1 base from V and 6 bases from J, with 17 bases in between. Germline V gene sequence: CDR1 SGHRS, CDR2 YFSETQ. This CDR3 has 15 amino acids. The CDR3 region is CASSLSRDRPVEQYF. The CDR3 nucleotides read TGCGCCAGCAGCTTGTCTCGTGACAGGCCTGTCGAGCAGTACTTC.

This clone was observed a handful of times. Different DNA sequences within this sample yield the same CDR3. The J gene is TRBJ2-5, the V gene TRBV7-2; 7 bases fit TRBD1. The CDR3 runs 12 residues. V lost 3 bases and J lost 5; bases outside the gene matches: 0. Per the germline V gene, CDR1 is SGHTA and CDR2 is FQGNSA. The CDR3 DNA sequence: TGTGCCAGCAGCTTGGACAGGGAGACCCAGTACTTC. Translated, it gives CASSLDRETQYF. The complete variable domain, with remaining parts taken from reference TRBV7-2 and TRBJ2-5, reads GAGVSQSPSNKVTEKGKDVELRCDPISGHTALYWYRQSLGQGLEFLIYFQGNSAPDKSGLPSDRFSAERTGGSVSTLTIQRTQQEDSAVYLCASSLDRETQYFGPGTRLLVL.

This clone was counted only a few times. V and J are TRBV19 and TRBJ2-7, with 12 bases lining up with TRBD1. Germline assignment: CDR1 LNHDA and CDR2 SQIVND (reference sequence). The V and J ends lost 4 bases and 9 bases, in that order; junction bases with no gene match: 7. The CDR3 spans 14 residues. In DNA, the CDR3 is TGTGCCAGTAGTACCCGGGACAGGGGGCGTGGGCAGTACTTC. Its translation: CASSTRDRGRGQYF.

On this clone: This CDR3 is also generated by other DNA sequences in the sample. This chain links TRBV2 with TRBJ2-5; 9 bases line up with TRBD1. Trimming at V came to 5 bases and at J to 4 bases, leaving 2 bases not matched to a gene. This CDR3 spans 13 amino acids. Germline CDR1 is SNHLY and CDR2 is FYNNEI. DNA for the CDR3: TGTGCCAGCAGTAGGGACAGGGCAGAGACCCAGTACTTC. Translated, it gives CASSRDRAETQYF. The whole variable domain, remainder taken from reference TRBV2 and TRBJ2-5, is EPEVTQTPSHQVTQMGQEVILRCVPISNHLYFYWYRQILGQKVEFLVSFYNNEISEKSEIFDDQFSVERPDGSNFTLKIRSTKLEDSAMYFCASSRDRAETQYFGPGTRLLVL.

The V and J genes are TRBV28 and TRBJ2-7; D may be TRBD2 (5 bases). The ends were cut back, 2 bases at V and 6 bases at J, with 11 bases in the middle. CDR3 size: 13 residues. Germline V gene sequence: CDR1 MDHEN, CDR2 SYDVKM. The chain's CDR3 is CASSLVSRGEQYF. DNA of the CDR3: TGTGCCAGCAGTTTAGTAAGTCGGGGCGAGCAGTACTTC.